A single sample gave rise to the 14 T cell receptor beta chains below, sequenced in a study of identical twins. In TCRdb, the 5' RACE reads were re-called with MiXCR into one record per CDR3 protein. The table includes a few hundred thousand distinct CDR3 sequences, around 9% detected once. Specimen: naive T cells sorted from blood. These receptors all come from a woman in her fifties or sixties in good health.

The CDR3 protein is CADRLVETQYF. In DNA form, the CDR3 reads TGTGCCGACAGGCTAGTTGAGACCCAGTACTTC. V usage is TRBV7-9 and J usage is TRBJ2-5; D is possibly TRBD1 (6 bases). Trimming took off 11 bases at V and 5 bases at J, with 12 bases between the two ends. The germline gives CDR1 SEHNR, CDR2 FQNEAQ (reference sequence). This CDR3 has 11 amino acids.

This clonotype was detected many times. The gene calls are TRBV7-8 and TRBJ1-1, with D perhaps matching TRBD1 (6 bases). Germline V gene lookup returns CDR1 SGHVS and CDR2 FQNEAQ. The V end was cut by 5 bases, the J end by 1 base, with 14 bases between. CDR3 size: 15 residues. The CDR3 loop reads CASSRYQGTNTEAFF. The CDR3 DNA reads as TGTGCCAGCAGCCGCTACCAGGGGACGAACACTGAAGCTTTCTTT.

At least ten counts were recorded for this clonotype. The chain links TRBV5-6 to TRBJ1-6, with 8 bases lining up with TRBD1. CDR1 SGHDT and CDR2 YYEEEE come from the germline V gene. J lost 2 bases, V lost 4 bases, and 5 bases had no gene match. The CDR3 totals 16 residues. The CDR3 loop is CASSPGQEAYNSPLHF. CDR3 DNA sequence: TGTGCCAGCAGCCCGGGACAGGAAGCCTATAATTCACCCCTCCACTTT.

There are a few counts of this clonotype. The rearrangement joins TRBV24-1 to TRBJ2-2; either TRBD1 or TRBD2 may supply D (6 bases each). Per germline, CDR1 KGHDR and CDR2 SFDVKD. The V end was cut by 4 bases, the J end by 6 bases, with 20 bases between. This CDR3 has 17 residues. The DNA for the CDR3 is TGTGCCACCAGTGAGCCCACCGGGGGCGTTCGAGCCGGGGAGCTGTTTTTT. Protein: CATSEPTGGVRAGELFF.

A single count supports this clonotype. V is TRBV7-6 and J is TRBJ2-7; 7 bases are shared with TRBD1. The germline gives CDR1 SGHVS, CDR2 FNYEAQ. There are 15 residues in the CDR3. Trimming removed 5 bases from V and 7 bases from J; junction bases left unmatched: 14. This chain's CDR3 is CASSPSSLARGEQYF. CDR3 coding DNA: TGTGCCAGCAGCCCCAGCAGCTTGGCCAGGGGGGAGCAGTACTTC.

This clonotype occurred many times. The chain uses TRBV4-1 and TRBJ2-7, with 12 bases aligning to TRBD2. Per germline, CDR1 MGHRA and CDR2 YSYEKL. This CDR3 spans 19 amino acids. V shed 0 bases, J shed 2 bases, and the junction held 11 bases outside the gene matches. The CDR3 bases are TGCGCCAGCAGCCAAGACTCGTGGACTAGCGGGAAACAACCCTACGAGCAGTACTTC. Amino acids: CASSQDSWTSGKQPYEQYF.

This clonotype was recorded at least ten times. V gene TRBV27 combines with J gene TRBJ2-7, with D maybe TRBD2 (5 bases). The germline V gene has CDR1 MNHEY and CDR2 SMNVEV (reference sequence). The CDR3 length is 14 residues. V lost 5 bases and J 3 bases, leaving 14 bases between the germline ends. DNA of the CDR3: TGTGCCAGCAGTATTACTAGAGGCGGCTACGAGCAGTACTTC. Protein sequence: CASSITRGGYEQYF.

This clonotype was counted many times. The genes are TRBV7-6 and TRBJ1-1; TRBD1 matches 9 bases. J gave up 1 base and V 4 bases, and 1 base lay outside the gene matches. This CDR3 comprises 14 residues. Per germline, CDR1 SGHVS and CDR2 FNYEAQ. The CDR3 is CASSSQGANTEAFF. The CDR3, as DNA: TGTGCCAGCAGCTCACAGGGGGCGAACACTGAAGCTTTCTTT.

This clonotype was seen more than once but under ten times. This chain joins TRBV27 and TRBJ2-5, with unresolved D. V was pared by 0 bases and J by 5 bases, with 7 bases between. CDR3 length: 13 amino acids. Germline V lookup: CDR1 MNHEY, CDR2 SMNVEV (reference sequence). This CDR3 reads CASSLSYLETQYF. The CDR3 nucleotides are TGTGCCAGCAGTTTATCCTATCTGGAGACCCAGTACTTC.

This clonotype was seen a few times. The chain joins TRBV7-9 to TRBJ2-1; no definite D call. V gave up 2 bases and J gave up 4 bases, with 12 bases separating them. The V gene's germline CDR1 is SEHNR and CDR2 FQNEAQ (reference sequence). The CDR3 is made up of 15 amino acids. The CDR3 nucleotides read TGTGCCAGCAGCTTATGGTCGCCTCTTTACAATGAGCAGTTCTTC. Protein product: CASSLWSPLYNEQFF.

This clonotype was found many times. The CDR3 DNA sequence: TGCGCCAGCAGCTTGAGGGGGAGCAAAACCTACAATGAGCAGTTCTTC. This sequence encodes CASSLRGSKTYNEQFF. This rearrangement joins TRBV5-1 to TRBJ2-1; tentatively, D is TRBD1 (6 bases). The ends were cut back, 1 base at V and 2 bases at J, with 13 bases in the middle. Per the germline V gene, CDR1 is SGHRS and CDR2 is YFSETQ. This CDR3 is 16 amino acids long.

The V call is TRBV7-2, the J call TRBJ1-3, with D unresolved. This CDR3 is built from 15 residues. Looked up from germline, CDR1 is SGHTA and CDR2 is FQGNSA. Trimming cost V 1 base and J 4 bases, with 11 bases left between them. CDR3 sequence reads: CASSLVSTPGNTIYF. The CDR3 coding sequence is TGTGCCAGCAGCTTAGTCTCGACTCCCGGAAACACCATATATTTT.

The genes are TRBV19 and TRBJ2-5; tentatively, D is TRBD1 (5 bases). CDR1 and CDR2 (germline): LNHDA, SQIVND (reference sequence). This CDR3 region has 14 residues. V was trimmed by 9 bases and J by 5 bases, leaving 19 bases between them. CDR3 sequence reads: CASQASDPGETQYF. CDR3 nucleotides: TGTGCCAGCCAGGCGTCTGATCCAGGGGAGACCCAGTACTTC.

The CDR3 DNA sequence: TGCGCCAGCAGCTTGGCGCCTGGCCTCTACAATGAGCAGTTCTTC. Encoded protein: CASSLAPGLYNEQFF. The V call is TRBV5-1, the J call TRBJ2-1, with unresolved D. The CDR3 contains 15 residues. V lost 0 bases to trimming and J lost 3 bases, with 10 bases between them. In germline, CDR1 is SGHRS, CDR2 YFSETQ.